These 21 T cell receptor beta chains were sequenced from one sample in a study of OX40 agonist ivuxolimab in advanced cancers. Sequenced by immunoSEQ multiplex PCR; TCRdb stores in-frame clones only, minus some. The table lists 25,000 to 30,000 clones, less than 90% of them singletons. Sequencing was performed on CD4+ or CD8+ T cells sorted from blood, taken in a trial of the OX40 agonist ivuxolimab. The receptor source for this set is an adult with an advanced solid tumor such as melanoma, head and neck, liver or kidney cancer.

The V call is TRBV7-8, the J call TRBJ1-5; D unclear. Trimming cost V 1 base and J 0 bases, with 16 bases left between them. The CDR3 runs 18 residues. CDR1 SGHVS and CDR2 FQNEAQ come from the germline V gene. The DNA for the CDR3 is TGTGCCAGCAGCTTAGGTGTCCCAGGAGACTATAGCAATCAGCCCCAGCATTTT. As protein: CASSLGVPGDYSNQPQHF.

J is TRBJ2-1 and V is TRBV14; no clear D gene. V shed 2 bases and J shed 10 bases, with 9 bases lying between them. The CDR3 contains 12 residues. The germline V gene encodes CDR1 SGHDN and CDR2 FVKESK. CDR3 nucleotides: TGTGCCAGCAGCCAATTTAGAGTCGAGCAGTTCTTC. Its protein product is CASSQFRVEQFF.

V is TRBV27 and J is TRBJ2-1; D is perhaps TRBD1 (5 bases). This CDR3 has 15 residues. Germline V gives CDR1 MNHEY, CDR2 SMNVEV (reference sequence). V was pared by 3 bases and J by 5 bases, with 14 bases between. The CDR3 region is CASSLWAGLDNEQFF. The CDR3 coding sequence is TGTGCCAGCAGTTTGTGGGCAGGGTTGGACAATGAGCAGTTCTTC.

This clone was seen only once. V is TRBV11-2 and J is TRBJ1-2, with 7 bases fitting TRBD1. The V gene end was trimmed by 1 base and the J gene end by 5 bases; junction bases not matched to a gene: 4. There are 14 residues in the CDR3. Per germline, CDR1 SGHAT and CDR2 FQNNGV. CDR3 sequence reads: CASSLGQGWYGYTF. CDR3 sequence (DNA): TGTGCCAGCAGCTTAGGACAGGGTTGGTATGGCTACACCTTC. Complete variable domain (other parts from reference TRBV11-2 and TRBJ1-2): EAGVAQSPRYKIIEKRQSVAFWCNPISGHATLYWYQQILGQGPKLLIQFQNNGVVDDSQLPKDRFSAERLKGVDSTLKIQPAKLEDSAVYLCASSLGQGWYGYTFGSGTRLTVV.

The chain uses TRBV13 and TRBJ1-4; no clear D. This CDR3 has 12 residues. CDR1 and CDR2 (germline): PRHDT, FYEKMQ (reference sequence). Trimming removed 0 bases at V and 7 bases at J, with 3 bases between. Written as DNA, the CDR3 is TGTGCCAGCAGCTTAGGGGGTGAAAAACTGTTTTTT. It translates to CASSLGGEKLFF.

The chain joins TRBV6-5 to TRBJ2-6, with no clear D. The CDR3 sequence is 14 residues long. Germline V lookup: CDR1 MNHEY, CDR2 SVGAGI. Trimming pared 3 bases from V and 4 bases from J, leaving 7 bases between. The CDR3 coding sequence is TGTGCCAGCAGTTATGGTGCCGGGGCCAACGTCCTGACTTTC. Amino acids: CASSYGAGANVLTF.

The chain links TRBV6-6 to TRBJ2-7, with 7 bases that match TRBD1. The CDR3 has 13 amino acids. V trimming: 6 bases; J trimming: 3 bases; junction bases outside the gene matches: 5. Germline V gene data show CDR1 as MNHNY and CDR2 as SVGAGI (reference sequence). The CDR3 DNA reads as TGTGCCAGCAGCCAGGGACAGTACTACGAGCAGTACTTC. Amino acids: CASSQGQYYEQYF.

The genes are TRBV27 and TRBJ2-7; 8 positions match TRBD1. The CDR3 contains 14 residues. Germline assignment: CDR1 MNHEY and CDR2 SMNVEV (reference sequence). The V gene end was trimmed by 4 bases and the J gene end by 6 bases; junction bases not matched to a gene: 8. In nucleotides, the CDR3 is TGTGCCAGCAGTTCCTTGCAAACAGGGGGCGAGCAGTACTTC. It is translated as CASSSLQTGGEQYF.

The chain carries TRBV5-1 and TRBJ1-5; D remains unclear. The CDR3 has 15 residues. The germline V gene has CDR1 SGHRS and CDR2 YFSETQ. V gave up 0 bases and J gave up 3 bases, with 10 bases separating them. The CDR3 region is CASSLGTANNQPQHF. In DNA form, the CDR3 reads TGCGCCAGCAGCTTGGGGACGGCCAACAATCAGCCCCAGCATTTT.

This chain links TRBV4-1 with TRBJ1-5, with 9 bases that match TRBD1. Germline lookup yields CDR1 MGHRA and CDR2 YSYEKL. Unmatched junction bases numbered 10, after V lost 5 bases and J lost 2 bases. The CDR3 is 17 amino acids. CDR3 loop: CASSTGTGSFGNQPQHF. The CDR3 nucleotides read TGCGCCAGCAGCACCGGGACAGGGAGTTTCGGCAATCAGCCCCAGCATTTT.

The chain carries TRBV6-6 and TRBJ2-1; D ambiguous. In germline, CDR1 is MNHNY, CDR2 SVGAGI (reference sequence). This CDR3 spans 10 amino acids. V gave up 6 bases and J gave up 5 bases, with 2 bases separating them. For the CDR3, the DNA is TGTGCCAGCAGCCACAATGAGCAGTTCTTC. It is translated as CASSHNEQFF.

The V call is TRBV7-8, the J call TRBJ2-1; 9 nucleotides match TRBD2. V trimming: 1 base; J trimming: 2 bases; junction bases outside the gene matches: 9. There are 18 residues in the CDR3. Looked up from germline, CDR1 is SGHVS and CDR2 is FQNEAQ. The CDR3 coding sequence is TGTGCCAGCAGCTTAGTCGTGAGTGCTAGCGGGACCTACAATGAGCAGTTCTTC. Protein product: CASSLVVSASGTYNEQFF.

The V gene is TRBV6-6, the J gene TRBJ2-7; D gene ambiguous. The CDR3 consists of 14 residues. Germline CDR1 is MNHNY and CDR2 is SVGAGI (reference sequence). V lost 2 bases, J lost 1 base, and 9 bases lay in between. The chain's CDR3 is CASSYVKGSYEQYF. DNA of the CDR3: TGTGCCAGCAGTTACGTGAAGGGATCCTACGAGCAGTACTTC.

The rearrangement uses TRBV7-9 and TRBJ1-1, with 9 bases aligning to TRBD1. With V trimmed by 11 bases and J by 4 bases, 5 bases remained unmatched. In germline, CDR1 is SEHNR, CDR2 FQNEAQ (reference sequence). The CDR3 is 12 amino acids. CDR3 residues: CAGGTGPTEAFF. CDR3 in DNA: TGTGCCGGCGGGACAGGGCCCACTGAAGCTTTCTTT.

This chain links TRBV19 with TRBJ2-7; D is unresolved. The CDR3 contains 13 residues. The V end was cut by 5 bases, the J end by 0 bases, with 8 bases between. Germline V gene sequence: CDR1 LNHDA, CDR2 SQIVND (reference sequence). The chain's CDR3 is CASSVVGSYEQYF. CDR3 nucleotide sequence: TGTGCCAGTAGTGTGGTGGGCTCCTACGAGCAGTACTTC.

In its sample, this clone was seen once. This chain joins TRBV23-1 and TRBJ2-7; 12 bases match TRBD2. TRBV23-1 is marked as an open reading frame, function uncertain. Germline trimming cut 4 bases from V and 0 bases from J; bases unmatched to any gene: 13. The CDR3 spans 19 residues. CDR3 in DNA: TGCGCCAGCAGTCGCATGGGACTAGCGGGTGTCCAGAGCTCCTACGAGCAGTACTTC. This gives the protein CASSRMGLAGVQSSYEQYF.

The chain is built from TRBV11-3 and TRBJ1-2; 10 bases are shared with TRBD1. This CDR3 comprises 13 residues. Germline loops: CDR1 SGHNT, CDR2 YENEEA. The V segment lost 6 bases and the J segment 7 bases; nucleotides outside the gene matches: 5. The CDR3 DNA follows: TGTGCCAGCAGTAAGACAGGGGGCACTGGCTACACCTTC. It yields the protein CASSKTGGTGYTF.

This chain uses TRBV27 with TRBJ1-5, with D maybe TRBD1 (5 bases). The V end lost 9 bases, the J end lost 0 bases, and 30 bases lay between the germline ends. The CDR3 has 20 residues. CDR1 and CDR2 from the germline V gene are MNHEY and SMNVEV (reference sequence). The CDR3 nucleotides are TGTGCCAGGACATACCTTCAGGGCCTCGGGGGAAGTTATAGCAATCAGCCCCAGCATTTT. Its protein product is CARTYLQGLGGSYSNQPQHF.

The gene calls are TRBV9 and TRBJ1-5; no clear D. Germline-derived CDR1 and CDR2 are SGDLS and YYNGEE. Trimming removed 0 bases from V and 7 bases from J, with 11 bases in between. The CDR3 runs 14 residues. CDR3 sequence: CASSVDGSRQPQHF. In nucleotides, the CDR3 is TGTGCCAGCAGCGTAGACGGCAGCCGACAGCCCCAGCATTTT. The entire variable domain, with the rest obtained from reference TRBV9 and TRBJ1-5, is as follows: DSGVTQTPKHLITATGQRVTLRCSPRSGDLSVYWYQQSLDQGLQFLIQYYNGEERAKGNILERFSAQQFPDLHSELNLSSLELGDSALYFCASSVDGSRQPQHFGDGTRLSIL.

V is TRBV4-3 and J is TRBJ2-7; D remains ambiguous. The V end lost 1 base, the J end lost 2 bases, and 15 bases lay between the germline ends. The CDR3 runs to 16 residues. Germline CDR1 reads LGHNA; CDR2 reads YSLEER. The CDR3 sequence is CASSQALGQAAYEQYF. CDR3 nucleotides: TGCGCCAGCAGCCAAGCCCTCGGGCAGGCCGCCTACGAGCAGTACTTC.

The chain joins TRBV7-6 to TRBJ2-7; 10 nucleotides match TRBD2. The CDR3 totals 16 residues. CDR1 and CDR2 from the germline V gene are SGHVS and FNYEAQ. V was pared by 4 bases and J by 2 bases, with 8 bases of the junction left unmatched. CDR3 DNA sequence: TGTGCCAGCAGCTACGCTGTAGCGGGAGGAACCTACGAGCAGTACTTC. It specifies CASSYAVAGGTYEQYF.